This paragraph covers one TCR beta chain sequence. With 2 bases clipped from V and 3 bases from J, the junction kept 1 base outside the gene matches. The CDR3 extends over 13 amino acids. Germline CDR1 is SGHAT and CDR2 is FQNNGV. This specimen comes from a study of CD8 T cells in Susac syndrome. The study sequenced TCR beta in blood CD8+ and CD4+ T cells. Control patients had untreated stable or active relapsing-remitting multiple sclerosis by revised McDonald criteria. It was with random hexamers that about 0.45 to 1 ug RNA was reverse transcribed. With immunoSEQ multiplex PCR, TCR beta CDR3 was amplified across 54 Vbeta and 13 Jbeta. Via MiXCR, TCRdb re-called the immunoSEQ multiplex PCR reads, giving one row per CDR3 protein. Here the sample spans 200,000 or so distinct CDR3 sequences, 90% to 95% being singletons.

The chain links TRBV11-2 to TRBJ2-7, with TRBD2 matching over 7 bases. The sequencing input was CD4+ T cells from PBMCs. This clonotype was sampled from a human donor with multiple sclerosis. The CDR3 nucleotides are TGTGCCAGCAGCTTAAGGACTAGCTACGAGCAGTACTTC. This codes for CASSLRTSYEQYF.